The TCR beta chain under discussion was sequenced for a study of T cells in Graves' hyperthyroidism and ophthalmopathy. PBMCs were sourced from less than 12 ml fresh peripheral blood. The CDR3 is 15 residues long. The germline CDR1 and CDR2 sequences are LGHNA and YSLEER. V was shortened by 1 base and J by 1 base, with 10 bases between the two germline ends. In this sample, this clonotype turned up a few times. RNA transcripts yielded amplified TCR beta CDR3 regions. TCR CDR3 underwent first-round RT-PCR with the HTBI primer set. In TCRdb, the multiplex PCR reads were re-called with MiXCR into one record per CDR3 protein. The sample carries some 490,000 distinct CDR3 sequences, around a fifth recorded once.

The chain links TRBV4-3 to TRBJ1-1; D remains ambiguous. The receptor was derived from a woman aged 70-85 years with Graves' ophthalmopathy. Sequencing input: blood. The CDR3 DNA reads TGCGCCAGCAGCCAAGCTCGGGGTCGGAACACTGAAGCTTTCTTT. Protein: CASSQARGRNTEAFF.